The present TCR beta chain was sequenced within a study of shared clonotypes between healthy human individuals. The repertoire was sequenced with immunoSEQ multiplex PCR; TCRdb's copy has only in-frame clones and lacks some. The repertoire holds some 1 million clones, about 75% seen once, with roughly 1.4% in the top ten. Sample: memory CD4+ T cells sorted from blood. Noted subset: CD45RA-negative fraction. The TCR was taken from a man younger than 35 in good health.

CDR3 sequence: CASSVLTGGADGAKNIQYF. CDR3 bases: TGTGCCAGCAGTGTGTTGACAGGGGGCGCGGATGGAGCCAAAAACATTCAGTACTTC. The gene calls are TRBV6-1 and TRBJ2-4; 10 nucleotides line up with TRBD1. This CDR3 is built from 19 residues. With V trimmed by 4 bases and J by 0 bases, 12 bases remained unmatched. Germline assignment: CDR1 MNHNS and CDR2 SASEGT.